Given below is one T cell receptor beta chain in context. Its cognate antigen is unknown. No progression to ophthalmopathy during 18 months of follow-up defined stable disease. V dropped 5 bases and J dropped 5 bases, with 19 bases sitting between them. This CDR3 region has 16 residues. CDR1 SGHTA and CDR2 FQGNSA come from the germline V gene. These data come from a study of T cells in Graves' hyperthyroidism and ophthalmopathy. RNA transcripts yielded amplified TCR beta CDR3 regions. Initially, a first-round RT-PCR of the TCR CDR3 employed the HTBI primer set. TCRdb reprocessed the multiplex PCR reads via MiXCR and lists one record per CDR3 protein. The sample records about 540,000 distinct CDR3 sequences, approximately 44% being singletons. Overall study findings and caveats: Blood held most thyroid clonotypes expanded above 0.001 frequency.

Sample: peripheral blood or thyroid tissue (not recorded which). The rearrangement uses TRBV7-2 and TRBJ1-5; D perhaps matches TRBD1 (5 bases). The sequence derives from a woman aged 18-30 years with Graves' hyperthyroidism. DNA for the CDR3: TGTGCCAGCAGCCAAAGAGAAGGGGCTGGTTATCAGCCCCAGCATTTT. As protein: CASSQREGAGYQPQHF.